One and the same sample provided the 18 T cell receptor beta chains below, sequenced in a study of shared clonotypes between healthy human individuals. TCRdb keeps only in-frame clones here, not all; method: immunoSEQ multiplex PCR. The sample has around 500,000 clones, around 79% seen once; the top ten hold less than 15%. Sample: PBMCs. These receptors came from a woman in her 40s in good health. Some clones in this sample may be carry-over from other donors' samples.

The J gene is TRBJ1-3, the V gene TRBV9; D gene uncertain. Germline V gene sequence: CDR1 SGDLS, CDR2 YYNGEE. This CDR3 is 14 amino acids long. Trimming cost V 2 bases and J 0 bases, with 6 bases left between them. The chain's CDR3 is CASSVVDSGNTIYF. In DNA form, the CDR3 reads TGTGCCAGCAGCGTCGTCGACTCTGGAAACACCATATATTTT. Full variable domain (remainder filled in from reference TRBV9 and TRBJ1-3): DSGVTQTPKHLITATGQRVTLRCSPRSGDLSVYWYQQSLDQGLQFLIQYYNGEERAKGNILERFSAQQFPDLHSELNLSSLELGDSALYFCASSVVDSGNTIYFGEGSWLTVV.

The chain carries TRBV7-3 and TRBJ2-2; D is unresolved. The germline gives CDR1 SGHTA, CDR2 FQGTGA. V lost 5 bases to trimming and J lost 2 bases, with 9 bases between them. This CDR3 contains 14 residues. The DNA for the CDR3 is TGTGCCAGCAGCGCCGCCCTTAACACCGGGGAGCTGTTTTTT. It codes for CASSAALNTGELFF.

The chain employs TRBV19 and TRBJ2-5; no clear D gene. V gave up 0 bases and J gave up 5 bases, with 10 bases separating them. CDR1 and CDR2 (germline): LNHDA, SQIVND (reference sequence). The CDR3 has 14 residues. The CDR3 sequence is CASSIDSSTETQYF. DNA for the CDR3: TGTGCCAGTAGTATAGATTCCAGCACGGAGACCCAGTACTTC.

This clone was picked up one time. The chain combines TRBV19 with TRBJ2-2, with D perhaps TRBD2 (6 bases). The germline V and J ends were trimmed by 4 bases and 5 bases, with 8 bases remaining between them. Germline CDR1 is LNHDA and CDR2 is SQIVND (reference sequence). The length of the CDR3 is 13 residues. The CDR3 protein is CASSRDLTGELFF. CDR3 bases: TGTGCCAGTAGTAGGGACTTGACCGGGGAGCTGTTTTTT.

This sequence joins TRBV5-4 and TRBJ2-5, with 8 bases identical to TRBD1. The junction had 16 bases not matched to a gene; V was cut back by 5 bases and J by 4 bases. CDR3 size: 17 residues. Germline V lookup: CDR1 SGHNT, CDR2 YYREEE (reference sequence). DNA for the CDR3: TGTGCCAGCAGGCCGGGACAGGATCTGTTTAATGGAGAGACCCAGTACTTC. This codes for CASRPGQDLFNGETQYF.

The chain recombines TRBV18 with TRBJ2-1; 10 bases agree with TRBD2. Trimming removed 2 bases from V and 4 bases from J; junction bases left unmatched: 2. This CDR3 is 15 amino acids long. Germline V gene data show CDR1 as KGHSH and CDR2 as LQKENI. The CDR3 spells CASSPILAGYNEQFF. The CDR3 region has the DNA TGTGCCAGCTCACCAATACTAGCGGGGTACAATGAGCAGTTCTTC. Looking up the rest from reference TRBV18 and TRBJ2-1 gives the full variable domain: NAGVMQNPRHLVRRRGQEARLRCSPMKGHSHVYWYRQLPEEGLKFMVYLQKENIIDESGMPKERFSAEFPKEGPSILRIQQVVRGDSAAYFCASSPILAGYNEQFFGPGTRLTVL.

Concerning this clone: This sample also contains other DNA sequences that code for the same CDR3. The J gene is TRBJ2-7, the V gene TRBV28; TRBD2 might be the D (5 bases). Per the germline V gene, CDR1 is MDHEN and CDR2 is SYDVKM. The germline V and J ends were trimmed by 3 bases and 4 bases, with 7 bases remaining between them. CDR3 size: 12 residues. CDR3 protein: CASSLSGYEQYF. The CDR3 DNA reads as TGTGCCAGCAGTTTGTCGGGGTACGAGCAGTACTTC.

The CDR3 nucleotides are TGTGCCAGCAGCTTAGGAGGGACTTATAGCAATCAGCCCCAGCATTTT. This encodes CASSLGGTYSNQPQHF. The chain joins TRBV11-2 to TRBJ1-5; TRBD1 might be the D (5 bases). Germline loops: CDR1 SGHAT, CDR2 FQNNGV. The CDR3 totals 16 residues. Trimming stripped 1 base from V and 0 bases from J, with 10 bases between. Full variable domain (missing parts from reference TRBV11-2 and TRBJ1-5): EAGVAQSPRYKIIEKRQSVAFWCNPISGHATLYWYQQILGQGPKLLIQFQNNGVVDDSQLPKDRFSAERLKGVDSTLKIQPAKLEDSAVYLCASSLGGTYSNQPQHFGDGTRLSIL.

The chain recombines TRBV29-1 with TRBJ2-1; 9 nucleotides line up with TRBD1. This CDR3 has 14 residues. Germline CDR1 is SQVTM and CDR2 is ANQGSEA. Losses at the gene ends were 6 bases for V and 0 bases for J; bases not matched to a gene: 3. The CDR3 sequence is CSVVQGASYNEQFF. Written as DNA, the CDR3 is TGCAGCGTGGTACAGGGGGCCTCCTACAATGAGCAGTTCTTC.

Comment on this clone: The same CDR3 is also encoded by other DNA sequences in this sample. The J gene is TRBJ2-1, the V gene TRBV29-1, with D possibly matching TRBD2 (6 bases). Germline V gene sequence: CDR1 SQVTM, CDR2 ANQGSEA. V lost 3 bases to trimming and J lost 9 bases, with 9 bases between them. This CDR3 has 11 amino acids. In nucleotides, the CDR3 is TGCAGCGTTGAGCGGGGAGGTGAGCAGTTCTTC. Protein sequence: CSVERGGEQFF.

A few counts support this clone. Additional DNA sequences in this sample encode the identical CDR3. The chain carries TRBV7-9 and TRBJ1-2; 8 nucleotides align to TRBD1. Germline V gene data show CDR1 as SEHNR and CDR2 as FQNEAQ (reference sequence). CDR3 length: 12 residues. Trimming cost V 5 bases and J 6 bases; bases outside gene matches: 2. The CDR3 sequence: CASSETGDGYTF. In DNA, the CDR3 is TGTGCCAGCAGCGAGACAGGGGATGGCTACACCTTC. Together with reference TRBV7-9 and TRBJ1-2, the CDR3 gives the full variable domain: DTGVSQNPRHKITKRGQNVTFRCDPISEHNRLYWYRQTLGQGPEFLTYFQNEAQLEKSRLLSDRFSAERPKGSFSTLEIQRTEQGDSAMYLCASSETGDGYTFGSGTRLTVV.

The chain joins TRBV6-1 to TRBJ1-6; perhaps TRBD1 as D (6 bases). V lost 3 bases and J 7 bases, leaving 16 bases between the germline ends. Germline V lookup: CDR1 MNHNS, CDR2 SASEGT. This CDR3 has 16 amino acids. The CDR3 DNA is TGTGCCAGCAGTGACAGGGAGGGGAGGGGGAATTCACCCCTCCACTTT. It yields the protein CASSDREGRGNSPLHF.

Turning to this clone: Since a much larger clone is just one base distant, this may be a read error. The V and J genes are TRBV9 and TRBJ2-5; 8 bases align to TRBD2. The J segment lost 1 base and the V segment lost 4 bases, leaving 6 bases of the junction unmatched. The CDR3 sequence is 15 residues long. The germline CDR1 and CDR2 sequences are SGDLS and YYNGEE. As DNA, the CDR3 is TGTGCCAGCAGCACCGGGACTAGTCTCCAAGAGACCCAGTACTTC. Residues: CASSTGTSLQETQYF.

This clone showed up just a few times. The chain carries TRBV18 and TRBJ2-2, with D perhaps assigned TRBD1 or TRBD2 (5 bases each). From germline, CDR1 is KGHSH and CDR2 LQKENI. This CDR3 has 16 residues. V lost 3 bases and J lost 2, with 13 bases in between. In nucleotides, the CDR3 is TGTGCCAGCTCACCCCGGGGCCCAACAAACACCGGGGAGCTGTTTTTT. Amino acids: CASSPRGPTNTGELFF. Full variable domain (rest looked up from reference TRBV18 and TRBJ2-2): NAGVMQNPRHLVRRRGQEARLRCSPMKGHSHVYWYRQLPEEGLKFMVYLQKENIIDESGMPKERFSAEFPKEGPSILRIQQVVRGDSAAYFCASSPRGPTNTGELFFGEGSRLTVL.

Worth noting for this clone: Other DNA sequences within the sample encode an identical CDR3. This chain joins TRBV14 and TRBJ1-1, with 8 nucleotides matching TRBD1. CDR1 and CDR2 from the germline V gene are SGHDN and FVKESK. This CDR3 is built from 15 residues. V lost 4 bases and J lost 5; bases outside the gene matches: 9. CDR3 sequence (DNA): TGTGCCAGCAGCCCGTACAGGGGGAGGGGAACTGAAGCTTTCTTT. Its translation: CASSPYRGRGTEAFF.

The chain is built from TRBV7-9 and TRBJ2-5; D is unclear. Trimming took off 5 bases at V and 5 bases at J, with 15 bases between the two ends. The CDR3 has 14 amino acids. The germline V gene encodes CDR1 SEHNR and CDR2 FQNEAQ (reference sequence). The CDR3, as DNA: TGTGCCAGCAGCGCGCGATACGCGGTGGAGACCCAGTACTTC. It is translated as CASSARYAVETQYF.

V and J are TRBV7-8 and TRBJ2-3, with D perhaps TRBD2 (6 bases). From germline, CDR1 is SGHVS and CDR2 FQNEAQ. The CDR3 runs 16 residues. Trimming left V 5 bases short and J 4 bases short, with 19 bases between. The CDR3 DNA is TGTGCCAGCAGCCCCAGGCAGCAGCGGGTCGCAGATACGCAGTATTTT. It codes for CASSPRQQRVADTQYF.

The V call is TRBV7-9, the J call TRBJ2-1; 14 bases align to TRBD2. Germline lookup yields CDR1 SEHNR and CDR2 FQNEAQ (reference sequence). The CDR3 spans 18 residues. V gave up 4 bases and J gave up 8 bases; unmatched junction bases: 13. The CDR3 protein is CASSSPRPTSGRAHEQFF. The CDR3 nucleotides are TGTGCCAGCAGCTCACCCCGCCCGACTAGCGGGAGGGCCCATGAGCAGTTCTTC.